The 21 T cell receptor beta chains listed next were all sequenced from one sample in a study of blood T cell repertoires in COVID-19. Assay used: immunoSEQ multiplex PCR; TCRdb lists only in-frame clones, some missing. The profile shows around 200,000 clones, approximately 87% of them singletons. The sample was peripheral blood. The receptor source for this set is a woman between 18 and 30 years old who had recovered from COVID-19.

This sequence joins TRBV11-2 and TRBJ2-5, with D possibly being TRBD1 (6 bases). Germline CDR1 is SGHAT and CDR2 is FQNNGV. The V gene lost 1 base and the J gene lost 5 bases, with 17 bases spanning the gap. The CDR3 loop spans 16 amino acids. CDR3 sequence reads: CASSLGAAGARETQYF. The CDR3 coding sequence is TGTGCCAGCAGCTTAGGAGCGGCAGGGGCCAGGGAGACCCAGTACTTC.

The chain employs TRBV23-1 and TRBJ2-2, with D perhaps TRBD1 (6 bases). TRBV23-1 is reported as an ORF; its role is uncertain. Trimming took off 0 bases at V and 7 bases at J, with 12 bases between the two ends. This CDR3 is 15 amino acids long. CDR3 DNA: TGCGCCAGCAGTCAATCGGGAATACAGGGCGGGGAGCTGTTTTTT. This sequence encodes CASSQSGIQGGELFF.

The CDR3: CASSQGTSGVYNEQFF. Here the CDR3 DNA reads TGCGCCAGCAGCCAGGGGACTAGCGGGGTTTACAATGAGCAGTTCTTC. This chain connects TRBV4-3 to TRBJ2-1; 13 nucleotides agree with TRBD2. V lost 3 bases, J lost 4 bases, and 3 bases stayed unmatched. The CDR3 totals 16 residues. Germline assignment: CDR1 LGHNA and CDR2 YSLEER.

The chain has TRBV19 and TRBJ2-5; the D gene is possibly TRBD1 (5 bases). The CDR3 sequence is 14 residues long. The germline gives CDR1 LNHDA, CDR2 SQIVND (reference sequence). With 3 bases removed from V and 1 base from J, the gap between germline ends came to 9 bases. For the CDR3, the DNA is TGTGCCAGTAGTATGCGCAGGGCCCAAGAGACCCAGTACTTC. It translates to CASSMRRAQETQYF.

This chain joins TRBV2 and TRBJ1-2; D not certain. Trimming left V 9 bases short and J 7 bases short, with 21 bases between. This CDR3 spans 14 amino acids. Germline V CDR1 and CDR2: SNHLY, FYNNEI. CDR3 loop: CARGRIEGMGGYTF. CDR3 nucleotide sequence: TGTGCCAGAGGGAGAATTGAAGGGATGGGTGGCTACACCTTC.

V usage is TRBV7-6 and J usage is TRBJ2-3; D might be TRBD1 (5 bases). V was trimmed by 4 bases and J by 7 bases, leaving 9 bases between them. Germline CDR1 and CDR2: SGHVS and FNYEAQ. There are 12 residues in the CDR3. The CDR3 spells CASSSTDHTQYF. CDR3 in DNA: TGTGCCAGCAGCTCGACAGATCATACGCAGTATTTT.

The chain is built from TRBV9 and TRBJ1-1; D gene unclear. This CDR3 spans 17 amino acids. From germline, CDR1 is SGDLS and CDR2 YYNGEE. Trimming removed 0 bases at V and 2 bases at J, with 17 bases between. Written as DNA, the CDR3 is TGTGCCAGCAGCGTAGGTGGCCCCGGAGCGGCAAACACTGAAGCTTTCTTT. Translation gives CASSVGGPGAANTEAFF.

This clone has more than one count but fewer than ten. The V gene is TRBV5-4, the J gene TRBJ2-1; 7 positions agree with TRBD2. This CDR3 has 15 amino acids. Germline V gene lookup returns CDR1 SGHNT and CDR2 YYREEE (reference sequence). With V trimmed by 4 bases and J by 5 bases, 9 bases remained unmatched. This chain's CDR3 is CASSGGEAVNNEQFF. In DNA form, the CDR3 reads TGTGCCAGCAGCGGGGGGGAGGCAGTTAACAATGAGCAGTTCTTC.

This clone was recorded only once. The chain has TRBV3-1 (or the pseudogene TRBV3-2) and TRBJ1-2, with 9 bases that match TRBD1. CDR1 is LGHDT and CDR2 is YNNKEL in the germline V gene (reference sequence). CDR3 size: 12 residues. Trimming took 8 bases from V and 8 from J; bases not matched to a gene: 6. CDR3 residues: CASRRQGVGYTF. In DNA, the CDR3 is TGTGCCAGCCGCAGACAGGGGGTCGGCTACACCTTC.

V is TRBV9 and J is TRBJ1-2; 7 bases agree with TRBD1. The germline V gene has CDR1 SGDLS and CDR2 YYNGEE. The CDR3 covers 14 residues. V gave up 0 bases and J gave up 13 bases; unmatched junction bases: 12. CDR3 in DNA: TGTGCCAGCAGCGTAGCTACCTGGGACAGAGCTACCACCTTC. Its protein product is CASSVATWDRATTF.

This clone was seen a handful of times. This chain connects TRBV12-1 to TRBJ1-5. TRBV12-1 is a pseudogene. The CDR3 consists of 17 residues. The CDR3 DNA is TGTGCCAGCAGCTTCGCGGGACTGGTGGGGAACAATCAGCCCCAGCATTTT. It encodes CASSFAGLVGNNQPQHF.

This sequence joins TRBV5-4 and TRBJ1-4; D uncertain. Germline-derived CDR1 and CDR2 are SGHNT and YYREEE (reference sequence). The CDR3 has 13 residues. Trimming pared 2 bases from V and 8 bases from J, leaving 10 bases between. The CDR3 here is CASSLQFSEKLFF. The CDR3 nucleotides are TGTGCCAGCAGCTTACAGTTTTCGGAAAAACTGTTTTTT.

This chain links TRBV3-1 (or the pseudogene TRBV3-2) with TRBJ1-6; D call uncertain. V gave up 4 bases and J gave up 5 bases, with 6 bases separating them. Per the germline V gene, CDR1 is LGHDT and CDR2 is YNNKEL (reference sequence). The CDR3 consists of 13 residues. CDR3 sequence: CASSPLNNSPLHF. DNA for the CDR3: TGTGCCAGCAGCCCTCTTAATAATTCACCCCTCCACTTT.

The chain links TRBV15 to TRBJ2-1; maybe TRBD1 (6 bases). The germline V gene has CDR1 LNHNV and CDR2 YYDKDF (reference sequence). This CDR3 region has 13 residues. Trimming shortened V by 5 bases and J by 8 bases, and 13 bases separated the two germline ends. The chain's CDR3 is CATSRSRGDEQFF. CDR3 coding DNA: TGTGCCACCAGCCGATCCAGGGGCGATGAGCAGTTCTTC.

This clone was observed once. Other DNA variants within this sample encode the same CDR3. The chain couples TRBV5-8 to TRBJ1-5; TRBD1 matches at 7 bases. This CDR3 comprises 14 residues. J lost 2 bases, V lost 4 bases, and 3 bases had no gene match. Per germline, CDR1 SGHTS and CDR2 YDEGEE. The chain's CDR3 is CASSRGTGNQPQHF. The CDR3 region has the DNA TGTGCCAGCAGCCGTGGGACAGGCAATCAGCCCCAGCATTTT.

The chain has TRBV5-6 and TRBJ2-3; unclear D gene. Trimming shortened V by 4 bases and J by 4 bases, and 16 bases separated the two germline ends. From germline, CDR1 is SGHDT and CDR2 YYEEEE. The CDR3 length is 15 residues. CDR3 sequence: CASSTDQTAPDTQYF. The CDR3, as DNA: TGTGCCAGCAGCACAGACCAGACGGCCCCAGATACGCAGTATTTT.

The chain uses TRBV3-1 (or the pseudogene TRBV3-2) and TRBJ1-6; TRBD1 matches at 9 bases. V shed 3 bases and J 3 bases; nucleotides not matched to a gene: 9. The CDR3 runs 18 residues. From germline, CDR1 is LGHDT and CDR2 YNNKEL (reference sequence). The CDR3 DNA reads TGTGCCAGCAGCCACCGGGACAGGGCGACTTTCTATAATTCACCCCTCCACTTT. Protein product: CASSHRDRATFYNSPLHF.

This chain links TRBV5-5 with TRBJ2-5; perhaps TRBD1 as D (5 bases). V was trimmed by 2 bases and J by 5 bases, leaving 13 bases between them. CDR1 SGHKS and CDR2 YYEKEE come from the germline V gene (reference sequence). This CDR3 has 14 residues. The CDR3 protein is CASSFQGHGETQYF. The CDR3 DNA is TGTGCCAGCAGCTTTCAGGGCCATGGGGAGACCCAGTACTTC.

The chain carries TRBV2 and TRBJ1-1, with 7 bases identical to TRBD1. Germline V lookup: CDR1 SNHLY, CDR2 FYNNEI. The ends lost 5 bases at V and 1 base at J; junction bases unmatched: 4. The CDR3 is 14 residues long. As DNA, the CDR3 is TGTGCCAGCAGTTTAGGGGGCGCGAACACTGAAGCTTTCTTT. This codes for CASSLGGANTEAFF.

This clone appeared a single time. The V call is TRBV11-2, the J call TRBJ2-3, with 8 bases matching TRBD2. This CDR3 region has 14 residues. V dropped 3 bases and J dropped 3; count of bases not matched to a gene: 2. Germline V gene lookup returns CDR1 SGHAT and CDR2 FQNNGV. DNA for the CDR3: TGTGCCAGCAGCTTCACGGGGGGGACAGATACGCAGTATTTT. Amino acid sequence: CASSFTGGTDTQYF.

This clone was seen a handful of times. J is TRBJ2-7 and V is TRBV18; 7 bases align to TRBD2. J was trimmed by 2 bases and V by 2 bases; bases with no gene match: 6. The CDR3 runs to 15 residues. Germline CDR1 and CDR2: KGHSH and LQKENI. CDR3 coding DNA: TGTGCCAGCTCACCAGAAGCGGGGTCCACCTACGAGCAGTACTTC. Protein sequence: CASSPEAGSTYEQYF.